This T cell receptor beta chain was identified in a study of blood T cell repertoires in COVID-19. At the level of the study: The United States, Italy and Spain provided the acute and convalescent COVID-19 samples. PBMCs, B-cell-depleted T cells, or T cells were the source of the cDNA or gDNA that made up the material.

Original analysis: Cell counts per sample came from amplifying reference gene primers. TCRdb's table, derived via immunoSEQ multiplex PCR, lists solely in-frame clones and lacks some. That table gives V, J and clone size, and the DNA gave D and trimming. The sample contains 100,000 or so clones, approximately 90% of which appear only once. The CDR3 runs 16 residues. With 3 bases clipped from V and 4 bases from J, the junction kept 7 bases outside the gene matches. CDR1 is SGHRS and CDR2 is YFSETQ in the germline V gene. This clone was detected only once. Sequencing was carried out using peripheral blood. V is TRBV5-1 and J is TRBJ1-3; 10 bases are shared with TRBD1. The TCR sequence derives from a man aged 45-65 years with acute or convalescent COVID-19. As DNA, the CDR3 is TGCGCCAGCAGCTCGACCGGGACAGGGGTCGGAAACACCATATATTTT. Its protein is CASSSTGTGVGNTIYF. The full variable domain, completed using reference TRBV5-1 and TRBJ1-3, is KAGVTQTPRYLIKTRGQQVTLSCSPISGHRSVSWYQQTPGQGLQFLFEYFSETQRNKGNFPGRFSGRQFSNSRSEMNVSTLELGDSALYLCASSSTGTGVGNTIYFGEGSWLTVV.